Listed below are T cell receptor beta chains from one sample, sequenced in a study of technical replicates of blood from several donors. The table came from immunoSEQ multiplex PCR; TCRdb's copy has only in-frame clones and leaves some out. The data show approximately 13,000 clones, roughly four fifths seen once. Sequenced input: PBMCs. The origin of the receptors is a human donor in good health. Both conserved end residues are part of each CDR3. D genes are given only for firm matches. Where a row states a size, it is once, few, many or the class of an expanded clone; other rows omit it.

d_gene | j_gene | v_gene | abundance | CDR3nt | CDR3aa
- | TRBJ2-7 | TRBV28 | - | TGTGCCAGCAGTGATCCGCTAATGAGGTACGAGCAGTACTTC | CASSDPLMRYEQYF
TRBD1 | TRBJ2-4 | TRBV27 | - | TGTGCCAGCAGACAAAACCCAGCGGGACAGGGTAGGGGCATTCAGTACTTC | CASRQNPAGQGRGIQYF
TRBD2 | TRBJ2-7 | TRBV27 | few | TGTGCCAGCAGTTCCCGCGGGGGGCCCTACGAGCAGTACTTC | CASSSRGGPYEQYF
- | TRBJ2-2 | TRBV28 | - | TGTGCCACCTCCCGTCAGGGAGGAAGGGAGCTGTTTTTT | CATSRQGGRELFF
TRBD1 | TRBJ1-3 | TRBV25-1 | - | TGTGCCAGCAGTGAAGAGGGGGCGCCTGGGAACACCATATATTTT | CASSEEGAPGNTIYF
- | TRBJ2-3 | TRBV18 | - | TGTGCCAGCTCACCATTGCGGGATAGCACAGATACGCAGTATTTT | CASSPLRDSTDTQYF
TRBD1 | TRBJ2-3 | TRBV5-1 | - | TGCGCCAGCAGTAAGGGACAGGGCACAGATACGCAGTATTTT | CASSKGQGTDTQYF
TRBD1 | TRBJ1-2 | TRBV18 | few | TGTGCCAGCTCACCACGGATAGACTGGACAGGGGAGGACTATGGCTACACCTTC | CASSPRIDWTGEDYGYTF
TRBD2 | TRBJ2-1 | TRBV6-4 | - | TGTGCCAGCAGTGTATCGGGACTAGCGGGAGGAGGTGATAAGTTCTTC | CASSVSGLAGGGDKFF
TRBD1 | TRBJ1-1 | TRBV6-5 | - | TGTGCCAGCATTGGGACAGGGGGAGGGAACACTGAAGCTTTCTTT | CASIGTGGGNTEAFF
- | TRBJ2-1 | TRBV5-1 | - | TGCGCCAGCAGCCTACCCCGGGGGAACAATGAGCAGTTCTTC | CASSLPRGNNEQFF
TRBD1 | TRBJ1-1 | TRBV7-9 | - | TGTGCCAGCAGCTCGGACAGGGGGTCTACTGAAGCTTTCTTT | CASSSDRGSTEAFF
- | TRBJ2-3 | TRBV9 | - | TGTGCCAGCATCGTAGAGAGTCTAGCAGATACGCAGTATTTT | CASIVESLADTQYF
TRBD1 | TRBJ2-7 | TRBV7-2 | - | TGTGCCAGCAGCTTAGAGGGGACAGCTGACTACGAGCAGTACTTC | CASSLEGTADYEQYF
- | TRBJ2-2 | TRBV10-3 | once | TGTGCCATCAGTGAGTCGGGCGGGGGCCGGGAGCTGTTTTTT | CAISESGGGRELFF
TRBD1 | TRBJ2-1 | TRBV29-1 | - | TGCAGCGTTGTTGGGACAGGCAACAATGAGCAGTTCTTC | CSVVGTGNNEQFF
TRBD2 | TRBJ2-7 | TRBV29-1 | - | TGCAGCGTTAATGGACTAGCCTACGAGCAGTACTTC | CSVNGLAYEQYF
TRBD1 | TRBJ1-5 | TRBV28 | - | TGTGCCAGCAGTATACGGACAGGGGGTGATCAGCCCCAGCATTTT | CASSIRTGGDQPQHF
- | TRBJ2-1 | TRBV6-5 | - | TGTGCCAGCAGTTACTCGAGCAGGTTCGGAAGTGAGCAGTTCTTC | CASSYSSRFGSEQFF
TRBD1 | TRBJ2-5 | TRBV23-1 | - | TGCGCCAGCAGTGGGACAGGGGAAGAGACCCAGTACTTC | CASSGTGEETQYF
- | TRBJ2-1 | TRBV30 | - | TGTGCCTGGAGTGTACATGGCGGTGAGCAGTTCTTC | CAWSVHGGEQFF
- | TRBJ2-1 | TRBV11-1 | once | TGTGCCAGCATGAAGCATGAAGGCAGGTACAATGAGCAGTTCTTC | CASMKHEGRYNEQFF
- | TRBJ1-2 | TRBV11-2 | - | TGTGCCAGCAGCTCTATATTTCAATTTGACATAGGCTATGGCTACACCTTC | CASSSIFQFDIGYGYTF
- | TRBJ2-1 | TRBV11-3 | - | TGTGCCAGCAGCCTTAGCGGTGGTGGAGATGAGCAGTTCTTC | CASSLSGGGDEQFF
- | TRBJ1-3 | TRBV30 | - | TGTGCCTGGAAACAGCCTGGAAACACCATATATTTT | CAWKQPGNTIYF
- | TRBJ2-6 | TRBV14 | - | TGTGCCAGCAGCCAAGGGAGCTCTGGGGCCAACGTCCTGACTTTC | CASSQGSSGANVLTF
TRBD1 | TRBJ1-5 | TRBV6-5 | - | TGTGCCAGCAGTGCGACAGGGGGTCAGCCCCAGCATTTT | CASSATGGQPQHF